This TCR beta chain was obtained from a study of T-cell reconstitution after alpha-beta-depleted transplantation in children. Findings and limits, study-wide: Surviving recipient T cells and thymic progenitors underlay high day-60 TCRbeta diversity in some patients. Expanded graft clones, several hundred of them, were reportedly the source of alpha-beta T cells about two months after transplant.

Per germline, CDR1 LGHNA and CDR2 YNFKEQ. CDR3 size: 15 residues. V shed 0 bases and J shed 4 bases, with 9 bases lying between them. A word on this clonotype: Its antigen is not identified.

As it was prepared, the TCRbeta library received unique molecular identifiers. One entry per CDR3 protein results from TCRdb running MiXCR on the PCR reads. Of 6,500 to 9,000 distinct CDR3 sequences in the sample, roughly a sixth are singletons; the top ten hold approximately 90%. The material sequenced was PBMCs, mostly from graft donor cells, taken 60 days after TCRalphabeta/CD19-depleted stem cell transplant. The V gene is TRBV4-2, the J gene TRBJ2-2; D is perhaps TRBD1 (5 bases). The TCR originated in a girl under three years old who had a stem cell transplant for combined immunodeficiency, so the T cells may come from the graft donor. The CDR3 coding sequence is TGTGCCAGCAGCCAAGATGGGGCGAGCACCGGGGAGCTGTTTTTT. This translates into CASSQDGASTGELFF.